The clone carrying this T cell receptor (beta chain) has only a few counts. This record belongs to a study of response to subunit inactivated influenza vaccine. MiXCR was run by TCRdb on the RT-PCR reads, yielding one entry per CDR3 protein. Found here are a few hundred thousand distinct CDR3 sequences, 20% to 25% of them singletons; the top ten hold 9.5% to 13%. This sequence was found in a man between 50 and 75 years old who received an inactivated influenza vaccine. Material: PBMCs from blood, obtained roughly 20 months after vaccination.

The DNA of the CDR3 is TGTGCCAGCGGTTTAGACGGCGGCATATCCAAAAACATTCAGTACTTC. It specifies CASGLDGGISKNIQYF. The chain is built from TRBV11-2 and TRBJ2-4; D not resolved. The ends were cut back, 8 bases at V and 2 bases at J, with 19 bases in the middle. Germline CDR1 and CDR2: SGHAT and FQNNGV. The CDR3 is 16 residues long.